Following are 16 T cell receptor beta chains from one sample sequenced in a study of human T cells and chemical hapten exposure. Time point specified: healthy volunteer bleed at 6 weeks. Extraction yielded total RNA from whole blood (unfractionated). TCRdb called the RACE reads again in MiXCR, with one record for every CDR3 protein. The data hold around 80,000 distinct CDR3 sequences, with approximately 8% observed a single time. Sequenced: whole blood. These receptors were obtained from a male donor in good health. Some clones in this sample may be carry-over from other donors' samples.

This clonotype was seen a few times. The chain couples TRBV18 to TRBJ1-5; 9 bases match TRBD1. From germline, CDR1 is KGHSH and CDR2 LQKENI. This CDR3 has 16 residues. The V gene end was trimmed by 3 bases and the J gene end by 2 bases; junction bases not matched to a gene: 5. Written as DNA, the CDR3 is TGTGCCAGCTCACCTGAACAGGGGGCTGGCAATCAGCCCCAGCATTTT. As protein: CASSPEQGAGNQPQHF.

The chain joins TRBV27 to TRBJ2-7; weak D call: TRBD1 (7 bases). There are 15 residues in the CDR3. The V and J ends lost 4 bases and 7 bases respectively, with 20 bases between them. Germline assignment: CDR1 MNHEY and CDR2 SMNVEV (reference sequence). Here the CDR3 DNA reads TGTGCCAGCAGTTCCGCGGGACAGAGGCTAACAGAGCAGTACTTC. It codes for CASSSAGQRLTEQYF.

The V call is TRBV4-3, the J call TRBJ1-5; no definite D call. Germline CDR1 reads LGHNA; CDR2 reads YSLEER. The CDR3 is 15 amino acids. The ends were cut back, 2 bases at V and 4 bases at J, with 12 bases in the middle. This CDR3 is CASSQSWRANQPQHF. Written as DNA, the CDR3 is TGCGCCAGCAGCCAAAGTTGGAGGGCTAATCAGCCCCAGCATTTT.

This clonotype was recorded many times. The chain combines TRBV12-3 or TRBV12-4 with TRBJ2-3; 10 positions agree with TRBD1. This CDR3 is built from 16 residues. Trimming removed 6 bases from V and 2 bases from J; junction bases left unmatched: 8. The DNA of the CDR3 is TGTGCCAGCAGGCCGACAGGGGGCGCTCCCACAGATACGCAGTATTTT. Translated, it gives CASRPTGGAPTDTQYF.

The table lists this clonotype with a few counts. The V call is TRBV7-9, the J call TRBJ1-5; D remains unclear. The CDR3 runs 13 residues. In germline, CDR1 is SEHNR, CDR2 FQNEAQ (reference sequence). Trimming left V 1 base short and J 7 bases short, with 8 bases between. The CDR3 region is CASSLEGWQPQHF. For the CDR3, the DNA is TGTGCCAGCAGCTTAGAAGGTTGGCAGCCCCAGCATTTT.

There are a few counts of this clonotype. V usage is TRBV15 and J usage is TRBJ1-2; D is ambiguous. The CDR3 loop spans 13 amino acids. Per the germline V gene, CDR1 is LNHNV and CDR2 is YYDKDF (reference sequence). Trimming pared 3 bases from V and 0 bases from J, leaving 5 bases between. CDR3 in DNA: TGTGCCACCAGCAGCGGTCCTAACTATGGCTACACCTTC. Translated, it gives CATSSGPNYGYTF.

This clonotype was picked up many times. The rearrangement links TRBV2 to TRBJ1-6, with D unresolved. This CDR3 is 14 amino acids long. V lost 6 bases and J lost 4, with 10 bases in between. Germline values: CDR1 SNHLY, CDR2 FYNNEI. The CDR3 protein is CASRPNEYNSPLHF. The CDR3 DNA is TGTGCCAGCAGGCCCAACGAATATAATTCACCCCTCCACTTT.

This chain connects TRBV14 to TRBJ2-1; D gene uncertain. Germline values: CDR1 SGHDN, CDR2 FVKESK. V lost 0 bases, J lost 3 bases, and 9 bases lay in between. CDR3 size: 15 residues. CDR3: CASSQDLSFYNEQFF. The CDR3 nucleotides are TGTGCCAGCAGCCAAGACCTAAGCTTCTACAATGAGCAGTTCTTC. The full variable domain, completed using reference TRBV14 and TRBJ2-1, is EAGVTQFPSHSVIEKGQTVTLRCDPISGHDNLYWYRRVMGKEIKFLLHFVKESKQDESGMPNNRFLAERTGGTYSTLKVQPAELEDSGVYFCASSQDLSFYNEQFFGPGTRLTVL.

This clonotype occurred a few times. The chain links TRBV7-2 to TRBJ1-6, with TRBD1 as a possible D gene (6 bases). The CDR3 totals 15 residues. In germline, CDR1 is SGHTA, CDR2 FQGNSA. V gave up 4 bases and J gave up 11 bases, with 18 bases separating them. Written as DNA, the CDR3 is TGTGCCAGCAGCTCTCTTTCAGGGGCCCAAGCACCCCTCCACTTT. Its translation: CASSSLSGAQAPLHF.

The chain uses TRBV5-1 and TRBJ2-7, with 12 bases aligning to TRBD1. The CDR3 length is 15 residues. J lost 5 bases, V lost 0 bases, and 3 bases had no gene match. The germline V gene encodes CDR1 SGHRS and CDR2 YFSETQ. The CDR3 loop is CASSLEGQGADEQYF. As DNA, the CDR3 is TGCGCCAGCAGCTTGGAGGGACAGGGGGCAGACGAGCAGTACTTC.

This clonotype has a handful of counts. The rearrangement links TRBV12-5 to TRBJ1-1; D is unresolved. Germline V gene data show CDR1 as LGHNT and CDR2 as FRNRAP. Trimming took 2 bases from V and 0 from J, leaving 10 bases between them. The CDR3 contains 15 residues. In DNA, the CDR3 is TGTGCTAGTGGTTTGATTGGGGTAATGAACACTGAAGCTTTCTTT. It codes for CASGLIGVMNTEAFF.

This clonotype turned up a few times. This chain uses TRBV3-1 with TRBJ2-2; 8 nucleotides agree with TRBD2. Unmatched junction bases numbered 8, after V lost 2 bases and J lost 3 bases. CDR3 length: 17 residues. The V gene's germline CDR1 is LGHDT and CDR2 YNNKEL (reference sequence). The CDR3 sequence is CASSQRGGRPYTGELFF. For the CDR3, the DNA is TGTGCCAGCAGCCAAAGGGGCGGGAGGCCGTACACCGGGGAGCTGTTTTTT.

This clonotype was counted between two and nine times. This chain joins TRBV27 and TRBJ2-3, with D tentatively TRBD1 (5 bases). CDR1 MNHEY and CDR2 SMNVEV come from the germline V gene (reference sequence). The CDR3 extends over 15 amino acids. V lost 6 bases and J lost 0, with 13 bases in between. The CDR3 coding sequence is TGTGCCAGCAGCCACCAGGGAACTAGCACAGATACGCAGTATTTT. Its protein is CASSHQGTSTDTQYF.

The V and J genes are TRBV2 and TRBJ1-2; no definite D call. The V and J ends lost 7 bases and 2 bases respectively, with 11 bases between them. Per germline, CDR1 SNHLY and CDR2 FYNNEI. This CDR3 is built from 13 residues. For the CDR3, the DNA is TGTGCCAGCAACCCCACTCCGAACTATGGCTACACCTTC. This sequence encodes CASNPTPNYGYTF.

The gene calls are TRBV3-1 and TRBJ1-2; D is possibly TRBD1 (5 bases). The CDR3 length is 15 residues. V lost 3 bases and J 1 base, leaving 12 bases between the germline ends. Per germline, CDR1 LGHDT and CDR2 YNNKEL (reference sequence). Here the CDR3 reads CASSHRGRINYGYTF. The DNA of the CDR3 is TGTGCCAGCAGCCACCGGGGACGGATTAACTATGGCTACACCTTC.

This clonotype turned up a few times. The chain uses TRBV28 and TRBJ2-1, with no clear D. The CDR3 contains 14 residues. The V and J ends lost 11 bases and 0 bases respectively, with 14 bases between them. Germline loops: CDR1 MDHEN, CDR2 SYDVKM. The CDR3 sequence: CASTLASSYNEQFF. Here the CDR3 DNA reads TGTGCCTCCACACTGGCGAGCTCCTACAATGAGCAGTTCTTC.